The 2 T cell receptor beta chains given below trace back to one sample, sequenced in a study of technical replicates of blood from a few donors. Generated by immunoSEQ multiplex PCR, the TCRdb table keeps only in-frame clones and is missing some. The sample lists about 80,000 clones, about 96% seen once, with 0.34% in the top ten. The specimen sequenced was T cells isolated from PBMCs. All receptors derive from a human donor in good health.

This chain joins TRBV10-1 and TRBJ1-1, with D uncertain. V lost 9 bases and J 5 bases, leaving 13 bases between the germline ends. Germline V lookup: CDR1 WNHNN, CDR2 SYGVQD (reference sequence). CDR3 length: 12 amino acids. The CDR3 bases are TGCGCCAGGAATGGTAGCGGGACTGAAGCTTTCTTT. This encodes CARNGSGTEAFF.

The V gene is TRBV2, the J gene TRBJ2-5; D perhaps matches TRBD1 (5 bases). The CDR3 covers 14 residues. Germline CDR1 is SNHLY and CDR2 is FYNNEI. V lost 5 bases to trimming and J lost 0 bases, with 10 bases between them. In DNA form, the CDR3 reads TGTGCCAGCAGTCGACAGTATAACCAAGAGACCCAGTACTTC. Protein sequence: CASSRQYNQETQYF.